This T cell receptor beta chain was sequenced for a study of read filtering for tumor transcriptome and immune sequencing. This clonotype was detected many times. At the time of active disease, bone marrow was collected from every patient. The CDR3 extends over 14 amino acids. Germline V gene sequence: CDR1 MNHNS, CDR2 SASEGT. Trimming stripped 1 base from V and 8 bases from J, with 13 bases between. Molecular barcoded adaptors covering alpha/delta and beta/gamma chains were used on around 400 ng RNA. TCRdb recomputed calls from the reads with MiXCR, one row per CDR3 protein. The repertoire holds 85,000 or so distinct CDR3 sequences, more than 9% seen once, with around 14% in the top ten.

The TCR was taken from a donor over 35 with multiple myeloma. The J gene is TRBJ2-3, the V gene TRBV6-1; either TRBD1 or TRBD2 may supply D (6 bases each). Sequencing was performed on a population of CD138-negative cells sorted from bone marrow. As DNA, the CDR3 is TGTGCCAGCAGTGAAGGAGGGGGACTCGGTACGCAGTATTTT. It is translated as CASSEGGGLGTQYF.